This T cell receptor (beta chain) is from a study of radiotherapy plus CTLA-4 blockade in lung cancer. Study-wide background: Among enrolled patients, under 20% responded and less than 40% achieved disease control.

Measured with immunoSEQ multiplex PCR; TCRdb has only the in-frame clones, and not every one. Of 85,000 to 90,000 clones listed, around 72% were seen once; the top ten hold around an eighth. CDR1 ENHRY and CDR2 SYGVKD come from the germline V gene. The CDR3 consists of 15 residues. With respect to this clone: One end of the junction does not line up with germline, which may come from a read error. Other DNA sequences in this specimen translate into the identical CDR3.

This material consisted of peripheral blood, taken from a patient treated with radiotherapy plus ipilimumab. The source of this sequence is a human donor with non-small cell lung cancer that progressed on radiotherapy plus ipilimumab. The rearrangement joins TRBV10-3 to TRBJ2-7; D is tentatively TRBD1 or TRBD2 (5 bases each). The CDR3 DNA follows: TGTGCCATCAGTGAGGGGCGGCTTGGGACCTACGAGCAGTACTTT. Protein product: CAISEGRLGTYEQYF.